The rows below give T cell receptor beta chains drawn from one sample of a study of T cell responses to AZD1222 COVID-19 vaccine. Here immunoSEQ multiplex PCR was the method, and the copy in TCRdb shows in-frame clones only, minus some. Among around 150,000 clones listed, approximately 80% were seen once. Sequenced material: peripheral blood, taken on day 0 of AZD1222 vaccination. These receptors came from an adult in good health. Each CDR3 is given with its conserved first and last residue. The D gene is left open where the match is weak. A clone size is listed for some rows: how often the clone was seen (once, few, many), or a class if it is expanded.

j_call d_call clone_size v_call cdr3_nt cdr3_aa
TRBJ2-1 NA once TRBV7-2 TGTGCCAGCAGCAAAAGGAATGAGCAGTTCTTC CASSKRNEQFF
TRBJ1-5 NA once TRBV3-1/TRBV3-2 TGTGCCAGCAGCCAAGCGTGGGGGAATGGCAATCAGCCCCAGCATTTT CASSQAWGNGNQPQHF
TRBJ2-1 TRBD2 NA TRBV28 TGTGCCAGCACTCTAGCGGGGGGCCACAATGAGCAGTTCTTC CASTLAGGHNEQFF
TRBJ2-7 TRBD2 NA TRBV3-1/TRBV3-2 TGTGCCAGCAGCCACACACCGGGGGGGCGGGAGCAGTACTTC CASSHTPGGREQYF
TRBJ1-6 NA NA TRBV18 TGTGCCAGCTCACCGACAGTGGGCAGGAGCTCCTATAATTCACCCCTCCACTTT CASSPTVGRSSYNSPLHF
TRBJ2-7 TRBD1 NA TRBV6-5 TGTGCCAGCAGTCTGGACAGGGCTGCCTACGAGCAGTACTTC CASSLDRAAYEQYF
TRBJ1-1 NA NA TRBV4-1 TGCGCCAGCAGCCAAGAATACGGGCAGGGGCCGAACACTGAAGCTTTCTTT CASSQEYGQGPNTEAFF
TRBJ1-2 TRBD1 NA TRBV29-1 TGCAGCGTTTTCGAGACAGGGAGGAGCGGCTACACCTTC CSVFETGRSGYTF
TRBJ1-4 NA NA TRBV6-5 TGTGCCAGCAGTATTTCTACAACTAATGAAAAACTGTTTTTT CASSISTTNEKLFF
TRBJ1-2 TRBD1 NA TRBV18 TGTGCCAGCTCACCGAACGGGAAAGGGGGCGCGGCGGGTGGCTACACCTTC CASSPNGKGGAAGGYTF
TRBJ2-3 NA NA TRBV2 TGTGCCAGCAGTGCCGGGACGCGAACGTTCGGCACAGATACGCAGTATTTT CASSAGTRTFGTDTQYF
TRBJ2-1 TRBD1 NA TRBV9 TGTGCCAGCAGCGTAGAGGGACAGGGGTTTTACAATGAGCAGTTCTTC CASSVEGQGFYNEQFF
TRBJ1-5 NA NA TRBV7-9 TGTGCCAGCAGCTTAGTGGGCAGTAGCAATCAGCCCCAGCATTTT CASSLVGSSNQPQHF
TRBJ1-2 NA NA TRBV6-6 TGTGCCAGCAGTCCGGGACATACCTACGAAGCTAACTATGGCTACACCTTC CASSPGHTYEANYGYTF
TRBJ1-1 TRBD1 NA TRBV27 TGTGCCAGCAGTTTCGGGACAGGGTACACTGAAGCTTTCTTT CASSFGTGYTEAFF
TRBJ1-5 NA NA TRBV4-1 TGCGCCAGCAGCCAAGACGCCCAGGGTAGTCAGCCCCAGCATTTT CASSQDAQGSQPQHF
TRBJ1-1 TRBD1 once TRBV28 TGTGCCAGCAGTCCCTCAAACAGGGGCACTGAAGCTTTCTTT CASSPSNRGTEAFF
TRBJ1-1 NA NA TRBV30 TGTGCCTGGAACACACTCTCTGAAGCTTTCTTT CAWNTLSEAFF
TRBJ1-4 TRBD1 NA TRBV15 TGTGCCACCAGCGGCCAGGGGGGCGAAAAACTGTTTTTT CATSGQGGEKLFF
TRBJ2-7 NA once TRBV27 TGTGCCAGCAGTTTTTTAGGGGACGAGCAGTACTTC CASSFLGDEQYF
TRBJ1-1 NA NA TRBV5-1 TGCGCCAGCAGCTTAGGGCAGGGGGAAGCTTTCTTT CASSLGQGEAFF
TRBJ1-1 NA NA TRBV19 TGTGCCAGTAGTACCGAATACATCCTTGCGGGAATCGGAACTGAAGCTTTCTTT CASSTEYILAGIGTEAFF
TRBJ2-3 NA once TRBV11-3 TGTGCCAGCAGCTTAGGTCGAGGGGCAGATACGCAGTATTTT CASSLGRGADTQYF
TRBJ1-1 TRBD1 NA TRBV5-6 TGTGCCAGCAGCATAAGGGACAGTGAAGCTTTCTTT CASSIRDSEAFF
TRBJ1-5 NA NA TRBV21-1 TGTGCCAGCAGCAAAGATCTAAGACAGGGGCGAGATCAGCCCCAGCATTTT CASSKDLRQGRDQPQHF
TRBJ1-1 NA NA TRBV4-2 TGTGCCAGCAGCCTGATAAGGAACACTGAAGCTTTCTTT CASSLIRNTEAFF
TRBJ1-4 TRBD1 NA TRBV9 TGTGCCAGCAGCACCCGGACAGGGGGCTTAAATGAAAAACTGTTTTTT CASSTRTGGLNEKLFF
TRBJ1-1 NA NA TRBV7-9 TGTGCCAGCAGCTCCTCTCTCACTGAAGCTTTCTTT CASSSSLTEAFF
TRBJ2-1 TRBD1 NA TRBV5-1 TGCGCCAGCAGCTTTCCGGGACAGGGTCTCTTCGGGCAGTTCTTC CASSFPGQGLFGQFF
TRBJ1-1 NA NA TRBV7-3 TGTGCCAGCAGCTTATTGGTGAACACTGAAGCTTTCTTT CASSLLVNTEAFF
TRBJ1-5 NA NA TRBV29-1 TGCAGCGTTGCAAAGGGTTCAGGCCAGCCCCAGCATTTT CSVAKGSGQPQHF
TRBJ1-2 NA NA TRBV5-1 TGCGCCAGCAGAGTCGACCCACCTGAGGGCTACACCTTC CASRVDPPEGYTF
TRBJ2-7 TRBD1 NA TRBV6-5 TGTGCCAGCAGTTACGGTCCCAGACAGGGGGCGGGTGAGCAGTACTTC CASSYGPRQGAGEQYF
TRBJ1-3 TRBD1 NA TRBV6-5 TGTGCCAGCAGTTATCGGGACAGCTCCTCTGGAAACACCATATATTTT CASSYRDSSSGNTIYF
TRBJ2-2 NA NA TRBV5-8 TGTGCCAGCAAAAAAGAACAGGTGAACACCGGGGAGCTGTTTTTT CASKKEQVNTGELFF
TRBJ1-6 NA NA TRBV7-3 TGTGCCAGCAGCTTAACAGGGGGGGCTTCACCCCTCCACTTT CASSLTGGASPLHF
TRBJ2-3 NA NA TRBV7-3 TGTGCCAGCAGCTTCAAGGATTTCACAGATACGCAGTATTTT CASSFKDFTDTQYF
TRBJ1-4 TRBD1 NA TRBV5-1 TGCGCCAGCAACACTGGGGGACAGGGGAATGAAAAACTGTTTTTT CASNTGGQGNEKLFF
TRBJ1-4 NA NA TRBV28 TGTGCCAGCAGTTCCGGACAGTCCGCAACTAATGAAAAACTGTTTTTT CASSSGQSATNEKLFF
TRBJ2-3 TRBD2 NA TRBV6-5 TGTGCCAGCAGCGGGACTAGCGGGGGGGCCAAGGCGCAGTATTTT CASSGTSGGAKAQYF
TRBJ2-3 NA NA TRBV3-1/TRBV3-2 TGTGCCAGCAGCCAGGGGGCTGGTGGAGATACGCAGTATTTT CASSQGAGGDTQYF
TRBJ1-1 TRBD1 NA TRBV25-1 TGTGCCAGCAGTCCCGGGACAGGGATGAACACTGAAGCTTTCTTT CASSPGTGMNTEAFF
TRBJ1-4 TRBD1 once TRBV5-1 TGCGCCAGCAGCTTTGGCCAGGGGGGTCAGGCTAATGAAAAACTGTTTTTT CASSFGQGGQANEKLFF
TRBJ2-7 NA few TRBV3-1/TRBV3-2 TGTGCCAGCAGCCCCGACTCTGCTGGGTACGAGCAGTACTTC CASSPDSAGYEQYF
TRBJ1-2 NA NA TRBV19 TGTGCCAGTAGTATCGGCAGTCACTATGGCTACACCTTC CASSIGSHYGYTF
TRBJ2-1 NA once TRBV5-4 TGTGCCAGCAGCTTGGGAGGGGGGCAATCCTACAATGAGCAGTTCTTC CASSLGGGQSYNEQFF
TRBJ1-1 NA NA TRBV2 TGTGCCAGCAGTGTGGAGACTAAGGGAACTGAAGCTTTCTTT CASSVETKGTEAFF
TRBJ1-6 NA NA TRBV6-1 TGTGCCAGCAGTGAATGGGGGCCCGGGGATTCACCCCTCCACTTT CASSEWGPGDSPLHF
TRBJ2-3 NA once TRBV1 TGCACCAGCAGCGAAATAGTGACGGCCAAGAAGCGGGGCACAGATACGCAGTATTTT CTSSEIVTAKKRGTDTQYF
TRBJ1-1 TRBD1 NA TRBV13 TGTGCCAGCAGCTTAGGGGACAGGTACACTGAAGCTTTCTTT CASSLGDRYTEAFF
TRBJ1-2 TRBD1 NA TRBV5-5 TGTGCCAGCAGGGAATCGGGACAGGGAATATCTGGCTACACCTTC CASRESGQGISGYTF
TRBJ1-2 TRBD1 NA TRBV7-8 TGTGCCAGCAGCCCACTTGGACAGGGGGCGAAGAACTATGGCTACACCTTC CASSPLGQGAKNYGYTF
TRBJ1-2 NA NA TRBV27 TGTGCCAGCAGTTTCAGTAGTCTAGGCTATGGCTACACCTTC CASSFSSLGYGYTF